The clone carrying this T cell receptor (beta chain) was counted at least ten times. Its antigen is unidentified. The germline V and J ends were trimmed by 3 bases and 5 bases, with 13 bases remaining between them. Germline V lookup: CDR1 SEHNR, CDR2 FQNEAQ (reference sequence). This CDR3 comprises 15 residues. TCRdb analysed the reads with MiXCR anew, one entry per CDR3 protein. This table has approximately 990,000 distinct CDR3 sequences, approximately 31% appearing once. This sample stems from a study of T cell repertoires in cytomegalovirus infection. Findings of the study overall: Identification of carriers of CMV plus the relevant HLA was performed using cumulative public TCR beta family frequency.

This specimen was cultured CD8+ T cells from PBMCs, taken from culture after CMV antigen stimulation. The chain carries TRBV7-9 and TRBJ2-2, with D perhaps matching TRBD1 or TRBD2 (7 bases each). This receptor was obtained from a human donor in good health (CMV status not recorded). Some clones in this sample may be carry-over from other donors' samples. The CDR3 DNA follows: TGTGCCAGCAGCTTCCGACAGGGAGGGACCGGGGAGCTGTTTTTT. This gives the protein CASSFRQGGTGELFF.